Sequencing of this TCR beta chain was carried out in a study of blood T cells in healthy people across ages. PBMCs, at least 7 million per sample, were isolated. Sample-barcoded 5' priming and a J-beta primer mix drove a second PCR of roughly 6 to 12 cycles. Each of the cDNA molecules was tagged by a template-switch adaptor with 12 random nucleotides. Researchers report that each sample yielded at least 3 million CDR3-containing paired-end reads. TCRdb re-analysed the 5' RACE reads in MiXCR, keeping a single row per CDR3 protein. This sample has about 1.1 million distinct CDR3 sequences, with more than 30% found just once. Germline CDR1 and CDR2: SGHAT and FQNNGV. The V gene lost 5 bases and the J gene lost 4 bases, with 14 bases spanning the gap. The CDR3 sequence is 14 residues long.

The specimen sequenced was blood. The origin of this receptor is a man aged 18 to 30 in good health. This chain links TRBV11-2 with TRBJ1-2; D uncertain. CDR3 nucleotides: TGTGCCAGCAGCAGCCCTAAGGGAGGCTATGGCTACACCTTC. Amino acids: CASSSPKGGYGYTF. The full variable domain, in which reference TRBV11-2 and TRBJ1-2 provide the parts outside the CDR3, is EAGVAQSPRYKIIEKRQSVAFWCNPISGHATLYWYQQILGQGPKLLIQFQNNGVVDDSQLPKDRFSAERLKGVDSTLKIQPAKLEDSAVYLCASSSPKGGYGYTFGSGTRLTVV.